This TCR beta chain was sequenced for a study of tumor and adjacent non-tumor tissue in lung cancer. On this clonotype itself: Its target is unknown.

Three rounds of nested PCR, following a modified ARM-PCR protocol, produced the TCRbeta library. TCRdb itself ran the multiplex PCR reads through MiXCR, one entry per CDR3 protein. The sample has tens of thousands of distinct CDR3 sequences, around two thirds seen once. V was trimmed by 6 bases and J by 1 base, leaving 4 bases between them. Germline values: CDR1 MNHNY, CDR2 SVGAGI (reference sequence). This CDR3 is built from 12 residues. Study-level findings and limits: Patients with more diverse tumor TCRs had worse survival.

The template was RNA from unsorted bulk tissue. This non-tumor lung sample came from over 3 cm beyond the tumor edge. The V gene is TRBV6-6, the J gene TRBJ1-3; D unclear. This TCR derives from a woman aged 60 to 75 with non-small cell lung cancer. The sample taken for sequencing was distant non-tumor lung tissue. The CDR3: CASRASGNTIYF. In DNA, the CDR3 is TGTGCCAGCAGAGCGTCTGGAAACACCATATATTTT.